The next 7 T cell receptor beta chains were all read from a single sample in a study of blood T cell repertoires in COVID-19. The method was immunoSEQ multiplex PCR; TCRdb's version includes in-frame clones alone and lacks a portion of them. The sample carries 120,000 to 150,000 clones, around 86% recorded once. Sequenced material: peripheral blood. Receptors were obtained from a man in his fifties or sixties who had recovered from COVID-19.

The rearrangement links TRBV6-2 or TRBV6-3 to TRBJ2-3; 8 bases agree with TRBD2. The ends lost 0 bases at V and 0 bases at J; junction bases unmatched: 5. From germline, CDR1 is MNHEY and CDR2 SVGEGT. The CDR3 covers 17 residues. The CDR3 DNA sequence: TGTGCCAGCAGTTACTCCCTTAGCGGGGCGAGCACAGATACGCAGTATTTT. Translation: CASSYSLSGASTDTQYF.

V usage is TRBV5-5 and J usage is TRBJ2-7, with D hard to call. Germline CDR1 and CDR2: SGHKS and YYEKEE (reference sequence). CDR3 size: 13 residues. Trimming shortened V by 1 base and J by 0 bases, and 5 bases separated the two germline ends. This CDR3 is CASSLTVSYEQYF. The CDR3, as DNA: TGTGCCAGCAGCTTGACAGTCTCCTACGAGCAGTACTTC.

This clone was seen once. The junction differs from germline at one of its ends, possibly a read error. V and J are TRBV7-9 and TRBJ1-4, with a weak D call TRBD1 (6 bases). The CDR3 has 14 amino acids. Germline CDR1 reads SEHNR; CDR2 reads FQNEAQ (reference sequence). The CDR3 DNA is TGTGCCAGCAACTTAGGAGGGGGAGAGGAAAAACTGTTTTTT. The encoded protein is CASNLGGGEEKLFF.

V gene TRBV2 combines with J gene TRBJ1-2, with a possible D match to TRBD1 (5 bases). CDR3 length equals 14 residues. V was cut by 3 bases and J by 4 bases, with 12 bases left in between. CDR1 and CDR2 from the germline V gene are SNHLY and FYNNEI. CDR3 protein: CASSDRSRGYGYTF. The CDR3, as DNA: TGTGCCAGCAGTGATCGAAGTAGGGGCTATGGCTACACCTTC.

The V call is TRBV15, the J call TRBJ2-7, with TRBD2 as a possible D gene (7 bases). The germline V gene encodes CDR1 LNHNV and CDR2 YYDKDF (reference sequence). The CDR3 is 15 residues long. V was pared by 6 bases and J by 5 bases, with 20 bases between. In DNA, the CDR3 is TGTGCCACCAGGACCTTTGGGGGGGGCAAAAACGAGCAGTACTTC. It specifies CATRTFGGGKNEQYF.

The rearrangement uses TRBV6-5 and TRBJ1-1, with a possible D match to TRBD1 (5 bases). V lost 0 bases to trimming and J lost 7 bases, with 12 bases between them. This CDR3 has 14 amino acids. Germline CDR1 is MNHEY and CDR2 is SVGAGI. CDR3 in DNA: TGTGCCAGCAGTTACTCGATACAGGATTTTGAAGCTTTCTTT. This codes for CASSYSIQDFEAFF.

V usage is TRBV9 and J usage is TRBJ1-1; 8 bases align to TRBD1. The CDR3 is made up of 15 amino acids. Germline assignment: CDR1 SGDLS and CDR2 YYNGEE. Trimming at V came to 3 bases and at J to 0 bases, leaving 4 bases not matched to a gene. The CDR3 loop is CASSGGQGLNTEAFF. In DNA, the CDR3 is TGTGCCAGCAGCGGCGGACAGGGCTTGAACACTGAAGCTTTCTTT.